This T cell receptor (beta chain) was captured in a study of T cells expressing NK-cell markers. One entry per CDR3 protein, without DNA, is what TCRdb gives after re-calling the 5' RACE reads. The clone table shows 400,000 to 450,000 distinct CDR3 sequences, with the ten largest holding roughly 7.2%. There are 15 residues in the CDR3. The V gene's germline CDR1 is MDHEN and CDR2 SYDVKM. The source material was blood T cells: a sorted CD56 or NKG2C T cell subset, CD4+ or CD8+ T cells, or bulk PBMC T cells (not recorded which). The chain carries TRBV28 and TRBJ2-1. This receptor was identified in a woman aged 18 to 75 in good health. This CDR3 is CASSLWGASSNQQFF.